The 21 T cell receptor beta chains listed next were all sequenced from one sample in a study of control samples from healthy donors and cancer patients. The table came from immunoSEQ multiplex PCR; TCRdb's copy has only in-frame clones and leaves some out. The sample yields about 49,000 clones, 70% to 90% seen once. Input material: PBMCs. These receptors originate from a woman aged 45 to 65 with lung cancer.

CDR3 sequence: CASSRQGGQDQPQHF. Written as DNA, the CDR3 is TGTGCCAGCAGCAGACAGGGGGGGCAGGATCAGCCCCAGCATTTT. The chain is built from TRBV5-5 and TRBJ1-5; 9 positions agree with TRBD1. There are 15 residues in the CDR3. Germline V CDR1 and CDR2: SGHKS, YYEKEE (reference sequence). J gave up 5 bases and V 4 bases, and 7 bases lay outside the gene matches.

The CDR3 bases are TGTGCCAGCAGCCGAGATACTAGCGCCTATACGCAGTATTTT. Translated, it gives CASSRDTSAYTQYF. The rearrangement joins TRBV5-6 to TRBJ2-3, with 7 positions matching TRBD2. The CDR3 sequence is 14 residues long. Unmatched junction bases numbered 9, after V lost 4 bases and J lost 7 bases. Looked up from germline, CDR1 is SGHDT and CDR2 is YYEEEE.

This clone was found once. The chain is built from TRBV28 and TRBJ2-7; D ambiguous. Germline loops: CDR1 MDHEN, CDR2 SYDVKM. Trimming pared 8 bases from V and 4 bases from J, leaving 12 bases between. This CDR3 contains 12 residues. The CDR3 region is CASGVHPYEQYF. CDR3 nucleotides: TGTGCCAGCGGAGTCCACCCTTACGAGCAGTACTTC.

The J gene is TRBJ1-3, the V gene TRBV5-6; 7 nucleotides line up with TRBD1. Germline CDR1 SGHDT, CDR2 YYEEEE. The CDR3 contains 14 residues. V gave up 2 bases and J gave up 4 bases; unmatched junction bases: 3. The CDR3 bases are TGTGCCAGCAGCTTTAGGGGGCACGGAAACACCATATATTTT. Protein: CASSFRGHGNTIYF.

V usage is TRBV5-5 and J usage is TRBJ2-7; possibly TRBD1 for D (6 bases). This CDR3 comprises 15 residues. Trimming removed 4 bases at V and 4 bases at J, with 18 bases between. Germline CDR1 and CDR2: SGHKS and YYEKEE (reference sequence). The CDR3 spells CASSAYRDHYYEQYF. CDR3 DNA sequence: TGTGCCAGCAGCGCATACAGGGACCATTATTACGAGCAGTACTTC.

The genes are TRBV27 and TRBJ1-2; 9 nucleotides line up with TRBD1. V was clipped by 3 bases and J by 8 bases; unmatched bases: 13. The CDR3 contains 16 residues. Germline V lookup: CDR1 MNHEY, CDR2 SMNVEV (reference sequence). CDR3 nucleotide sequence: TGTGCCAGCAGTTTCCTATCCACCGGGACAGGGTCCGGCTACACCTTC. Its protein is CASSFLSTGTGSGYTF.

V is TRBV7-2 and J is TRBJ1-2, with a tentative D call TRBD1 (5 bases). CDR3 size: 13 residues. Germline CDR1 SGHTA, CDR2 FQGNSA. Deletions cut 8 bases from V and 1 base from J, with 11 bases between. CDR3 in amino acids: CASHRGLNYGYTF. The CDR3 DNA follows: TGTGCCAGCCACCGGGGCCTTAACTATGGCTACACCTTC.

This clone was observed a single time. CDR3 in amino acids: CASSFGVGAFSYEQYF. The DNA for the CDR3 is TGTGCCAGCAGTTTCGGAGTGGGGGCCTTCTCCTACGAGCAGTACTTC. This rearrangement joins TRBV27 to TRBJ2-7, with D possibly TRBD1 on 6 matching bases. V was clipped by 3 bases and J by 0 bases, with 15 bases between them. The CDR3 totals 16 residues. Germline lookup yields CDR1 MNHEY and CDR2 SMNVEV (reference sequence).

This clone was found once. The chain carries TRBV6-5 and TRBJ2-7; TRBD2 agrees at 9 bases. This CDR3 is 15 amino acids long. Looked up from germline, CDR1 is MNHEY and CDR2 is SVGAGI. V shed 2 bases, J shed 2 bases, and the junction held 4 bases outside the gene matches. CDR3 sequence: CASSYVAGAAYEQYF. In nucleotides, the CDR3 is TGTGCCAGCAGTTACGTAGCGGGGGCCGCCTACGAGCAGTACTTC.

J is TRBJ2-1 and V is TRBV19; the D gene is possibly TRBD2 (6 bases). The CDR3 has 16 residues. Trimming shortened V by 4 bases and J by 1 base, and 14 bases separated the two germline ends. Germline-derived CDR1 and CDR2 are LNHDA and SQIVND (reference sequence). This CDR3 reads CASSSRQGGSYNEQFF. The DNA for the CDR3 is TGTGCCAGTAGTAGTCGGCAGGGAGGATCCTACAATGAGCAGTTCTTC.

This clone has just a few counts. The gene calls are TRBV19 and TRBJ1-4; TRBD1 agrees at 7 bases. Germline CDR1 reads LNHDA; CDR2 reads SQIVND (reference sequence). CDR3 size: 14 residues. V lost 4 bases, J lost 8 bases, and 7 bases stayed unmatched. CDR3 nucleotides: TGTGCCAGTAGTACCGACAGGGCTCGAGAAAAACTGTTTTTT. It translates to CASSTDRAREKLFF.

The V gene is TRBV7-2, the J gene TRBJ2-7; D not resolved. V was clipped by 5 bases and J by 7 bases, with 18 bases between them. This CDR3 is 14 amino acids long. The germline V gene has CDR1 SGHTA and CDR2 FQGNSA. The DNA of the CDR3 is TGTGCCAGCAGCGTGAGGACGGGTTTACGTGAGCAGTACTTC. It specifies CASSVRTGLREQYF.

V and J are TRBV7-2 and TRBJ1-2; possibly TRBD1 for D (5 bases). V was pared by 5 bases and J by 3 bases, with 19 bases between. The CDR3 has 16 amino acids. Germline CDR1 and CDR2: SGHTA and FQGNSA. The CDR3 region is CASSGGTGLKDYGYTF. CDR3 DNA sequence: TGTGCCAGCAGCGGAGGTACGGGACTTAAGGACTATGGCTACACCTTC.

Written as DNA, the CDR3 is TGTGCCAGCAGTTACCCTGGGGCCAACGTCCTGACTTTC. Residues: CASSYPGANVLTF. V usage is TRBV6-5 and J usage is TRBJ2-6; D remains ambiguous. Trimming cost V 2 bases and J 2 bases, with 1 base left between them. The CDR3 runs 13 residues. Germline V lookup: CDR1 MNHEY, CDR2 SVGAGI.

The chain is built from TRBV11-3 and TRBJ1-2; unclear D gene. This CDR3 spans 14 amino acids. The germline V gene has CDR1 SGHNT and CDR2 YENEEA. Trimming left V 2 bases short and J 6 bases short, with 13 bases between. The CDR3 region has the DNA TGTGCCAGCAGCTTAACCCCGGGTCCTGATGGCTACACCTTC. Its protein product is CASSLTPGPDGYTF. The whole variable domain, filled in from reference TRBV11-3 and TRBJ1-2, reads EAGVVQSPRYKIIEKKQPVAFWCNPISGHNTLYWYLQNLGQGPELLIRYENEEAVDDSQLPKDRFSAERLKGVDSTLKIQPAELGDSAVYLCASSLTPGPDGYTFGSGTRLTVV.

J is TRBJ2-7 and V is TRBV7-2; 10 positions agree with TRBD2. The ends lost 2 bases at V and 4 bases at J; junction bases unmatched: 11. The germline CDR1 and CDR2 sequences are SGHTA and FQGNSA. This CDR3 contains 17 residues. The CDR3 nucleotides are TGTGCCAGCAGCTTACTTTCTGAGCGGGGGGGCCGGTACGAGCAGTACTTC. Translation: CASSLLSERGGRYEQYF.

This clone was recorded once. The V call is TRBV5-1, the J call TRBJ2-7, with TRBD1 matching over 9 bases. The trim removed 7 bases at V and 4 bases at J, leaving 6 bases unmatched. From germline, CDR1 is SGHRS and CDR2 YFSETQ. The CDR3 runs to 13 residues. The CDR3 protein is CASARDRVYEQYF. The DNA for the CDR3 is TGCGCCAGCGCACGGGACAGGGTTTACGAGCAGTACTTC.

V and J are TRBV28 and TRBJ1-2; weak D call: TRBD1 (6 bases). The CDR3 is 18 amino acids. The germline V and J ends were trimmed by 8 bases and 0 bases, with 25 bases remaining between them. The germline V gene encodes CDR1 MDHEN and CDR2 SYDVKM. DNA of the CDR3: TGTGCCAGCGGCCAAACCGTCGGCAGGGGAACTCCTAACTATGGCTACACCTTC. It translates to CASGQTVGRGTPNYGYTF.

The V gene is TRBV28, the J gene TRBJ2-5, with 15 bases aligning to TRBD2. The CDR3 contains 14 residues. With V trimmed by 7 bases and J by 5 bases, 2 bases remained unmatched. Germline V lookup: CDR1 MDHEN, CDR2 SYDVKM. The CDR3 bases are TGTGCCAGCATAGGGACTAGCGGGGGGGAGACCCAGTACTTC. Its protein product is CASIGTSGGETQYF.

This clone came up once. This sequence joins TRBV12-3 or TRBV12-4 and TRBJ1-1, with D maybe TRBD1 (5 bases). Trimming took off 7 bases at V and 6 bases at J, with 15 bases between the two ends. The CDR3 sequence is 13 residues long. CDR3 bases: TGTGCCAGCACCCCGGGACTCACCTCTGAAGCTTTCTTT. Its protein is CASTPGLTSEAFF.

The chain couples TRBV18 to TRBJ2-5, with D tentatively TRBD1 (6 bases). Trimming cost V 5 bases and J 5 bases, with 18 bases left between them. This CDR3 contains 15 residues. Germline CDR1 reads KGHSH; CDR2 reads LQKENI. This chain's CDR3 is CASSETTGLAETQYF. The CDR3 coding sequence is TGTGCCAGCTCAGAGACGACAGGCTTGGCGGAGACCCAGTACTTC.